This T cell receptor (beta chain) is from a study of human T cells and chemical hapten exposure. Study-wide background: Slight differences in pooled library volume were the main source of varying TCR yields across samples.

Time point described: patch test 1, 2 weeks after DPC sensitization. Treatment denoted: therapeutic diphenylcyclopropenone sensitization with weekly scalp DPC. The template was total RNA from unfractionated whole blood. CDR1 and CDR2 from the germline V gene are LGHDT and YNNKEL (reference sequence). The CDR3 covers 15 residues. With V trimmed by 1 base and J by 4 bases, 4 bases remained unmatched. Original processing methods: Between 23,224 and 690,600 TCRs appeared in each sample, and the median stood at around 92,000. TCRdb reprocessed the RACE reads with MiXCR, giving one entry per CDR3 protein. These V and J calls are TCRdb output, not the study's own analysis. The sample has 300,000 to 450,000 distinct CDR3 sequences; about 4.4% are singletons.

J is TRBJ2-3 and V is TRBV3-1, with 8 positions matching TRBD2. The starting material was whole blood, obtained in connection with sensitization to the hapten diphenylcyclopropenone (DPC). This TCR was sampled from a woman in her forties or fifties with alopecia areata. Some clones in this sample may be carry-over from other donors' samples. CDR3: CASSQAAGGSDTQYF. Here the CDR3 DNA reads TGTGCCAGCAGCCAAGCCGCGGGGGGCTCAGATACGCAGTATTTT.